The clone carrying this T cell receptor beta chain has only a few counts. Its matching antigen is unknown. Via MiXCR, TCRdb re-called the 5' RACE reads, giving one row per CDR3 protein. The sample holds approximately 70,000 distinct CDR3 sequences, approximately 13% seen once. This specimen comes from a study of early T cells in non-severe SARS-CoV-2 infection. Study at large: Whole-blood bulk RNA, unsorted, was sequenced, and chains were unpaired. Findings of the study overall: The study's VDJdb matching favored anti-spike CD8 responses and missed private and CD4 specificities.

CDR3 length: 12 residues. Germline V gene lookup returns CDR1 DFQATT and CDR2 SNEGSKA (reference sequence). V lost 5 bases and J lost 3, with 11 bases in between. This TCR derives from an adult who was a healthcare worker with PCR-confirmed SARS-CoV-2 infection or an uninfected control (not recorded which). The rearrangement joins TRBV20-1 to TRBJ2-7; D possibly corresponds to TRBD1 (6 bases). The starting material was whole blood, obtained at baseline. The CDR3 nucleotides read TGCAGTGCTGGCAGGGGATACTACGAGCAGTACTTC. Protein sequence: CSAGRGYYEQYF.